A single sample gave rise to the 31 T cell receptor beta chains below, sequenced in a study of blood T cell repertoires in COVID-19. TCRdb's table, derived via immunoSEQ multiplex PCR, lists solely in-frame clones and lacks some. The table lists fewer than 200,000 clones, about nine tenths of them singletons. The sample taken for sequencing was peripheral blood. These receptors originate from a man aged 45-65 years with acute or convalescent COVID-19.

Here the CDR3 DNA reads TGTGCCAGCAGCCAAGAACTGGGTTCCAGACAGGTGGTTTCACCCCTCCACTTT. Translation gives CASSQELGSRQVVSPLHF. The genes are TRBV3-1 (or the pseudogene TRBV3-2) and TRBJ1-6; D perhaps matches TRBD1 (6 bases). Germline V CDR1 and CDR2: LGHDT, YNNKEL (reference sequence). The V gene lost 0 bases and the J gene lost 9 bases, with 21 bases spanning the gap. CDR3 size: 18 residues.

V usage is TRBV30 and J usage is TRBJ1-2; 7 bases are shared with TRBD1. Germline values: CDR1 GTSNPN, CDR2 SVGIG (reference sequence). The CDR3 consists of 13 residues. The CDR3 DNA reads as TGTGCTCGTAGGGACAGTCTGGCCTATGGCTACACCTTC. Protein: CARRDSLAYGYTF. Using reference TRBV30 and TRBJ1-2 for the parts outside the CDR3, the full variable domain is SQTIHQWPATLVQPVGSPLSLECTVEGTSNPNLYWYRQAAGRGLQLLFYSVGIGQISSEVPQNLSASRPQDRQFILSSKKLLLSDSGFYLCARRDSLAYGYTFGSGTRLTVV.

This clone occurred once. The chain links TRBV11-2 to TRBJ2-1; 11 bases match TRBD2. Trimming at V came to 5 bases and at J to 3 bases, leaving 3 bases not matched to a gene. The CDR3 contains 15 residues. Germline CDR1 is SGHAT and CDR2 is FQNNGV. The CDR3 spells CASSVGLADYNEQFF. CDR3 bases: TGTGCCAGCAGCGTGGGACTAGCGGACTACAATGAGCAGTTCTTC.

The chain is built from TRBV13 and TRBJ2-6; 9 bases map to TRBD1. CDR3 length: 16 residues. The junction had 8 bases not matched to a gene; V was cut back by 10 bases and J by 1 base. CDR1 and CDR2 (germline): PRHDT, FYEKMQ (reference sequence). The DNA for the CDR3 is TGTGCCACCACGGGACAGGGCCGATCTGGGGCCAACGTCCTGACTTTC. Translating gives CATTGQGRSGANVLTF.

The CDR3 sequence: CASSQVTSGAYEQYF. The CDR3 nucleotides read TGTGCCAGCAGCCAAGTAACTAGCGGGGCCTACGAGCAGTACTTC. This chain links TRBV4-2 with TRBJ2-7, with 10 bases fitting TRBD2. With V trimmed by 1 base and J by 2 bases, 2 bases remained unmatched. CDR3 size: 15 residues. Germline V gene lookup returns CDR1 LGHNA and CDR2 YNFKEQ.

The chain carries TRBV5-8 and TRBJ1-2; 8 bases line up with TRBD1. Germline CDR1 reads SGHTS; CDR2 reads YDEGEE. The length of the CDR3 is 17 residues. Germline trimming cut 1 base from V and 4 bases from J; bases unmatched to any gene: 12. CDR3 sequence: CASSLLPATGAGYGYTF. CDR3 bases: TGTGCCAGCAGCTTGTTACCCGCGACAGGGGCTGGCTATGGCTACACCTTC.

This clone was found once. The chain's CDR3 is CASSQNRGYEQYF. The CDR3 region has the DNA TGTGCCAGCAGCCAAAACAGGGGTTACGAGCAGTACTTC. The chain is built from TRBV14 and TRBJ2-7; 7 nucleotides align to TRBD1. The length of the CDR3 is 13 residues. Germline values: CDR1 SGHDN, CDR2 FVKESK. The V gene end was trimmed by 2 bases and the J gene end by 4 bases; junction bases not matched to a gene: 2.

The chain links TRBV7-9 to TRBJ1-4; D gene unclear. CDR3 length: 13 residues. Looked up from germline, CDR1 is SEHNR and CDR2 is FQNEAQ (reference sequence). V lost 5 bases, J lost 2 bases, and 6 bases lay in between. The CDR3 DNA sequence: TGTGCCAGCAGCCTAAAGACTAATGAAAAACTGTTTTTT. Protein: CASSLKTNEKLFF.

Concerning this clone: The DNA is omitted, as the CDR3 cannot be located on it reliably, and the CDR3 follows TCRdb's listing. The chain is built from TRBV6-2 or TRBV6-3 and TRBJ2-7; the D segment call TRBD1 is taken from the table without a DNA check. Germline CDR1 is MNHEY and CDR2 is SVGEGT. The CDR3 numbers 11 amino acids, ends counted. CDR3 loop: CASSTSTEQYV.

The chain uses TRBV11-2 and TRBJ2-1; 12 positions agree with TRBD2. Germline CDR1 and CDR2: SGHAT and FQNNGV. This CDR3 comprises 15 residues. The junction had 1 base not matched to a gene; V was cut back by 5 bases and J by 2 bases. In DNA, the CDR3 is TGTGCCAGCAGCCTAGCGGGAGGGACCTACAATGAGCAGTTCTTC. As protein: CASSLAGGTYNEQFF.

This clone appeared a single time. The gene calls are TRBV2 and TRBJ2-2, with a possible D match to TRBD2 (5 bases). The CDR3 runs 15 residues. The V gene lost 3 bases and the J gene lost 1 base, with 9 bases spanning the gap. Germline CDR1 SNHLY, CDR2 FYNNEI. The CDR3: CASSDSAGNTGELFF. The CDR3, as DNA: TGTGCCAGCAGTGATAGTGCGGGGAACACCGGGGAGCTGTTTTTT.

This chain uses TRBV7-2 with TRBJ1-6, with D perhaps matching TRBD1 (5 bases). Between the trimmed V and J ends, which lost 5 bases and 6 bases, there was a span of 17 bases. CDR1 is SGHTA and CDR2 is FQGNSA in the germline V gene. This CDR3 spans 16 amino acids. The CDR3 nucleotides read TGTGCCAGCAGCCCGGAAGGGGATTTTTCTAATTCACCCCTCCACTTT. It codes for CASSPEGDFSNSPLHF.

V and J are TRBV3-1 (or the pseudogene TRBV3-2) and TRBJ2-5, with 7 bases lining up with TRBD1. Unmatched junction bases numbered 5, after V lost 2 bases and J lost 5 bases. Germline V gene sequence: CDR1 LGHDT, CDR2 YNNKEL (reference sequence). This CDR3 is built from 14 residues. The CDR3 DNA reads TGTGCCAGCAGCCAATTAGGGGGCGGGGAGACCCAGTACTTC. Translation gives CASSQLGGGETQYF.

This chain uses TRBV27 with TRBJ1-4; TRBD1 might be the D (5 bases). Looked up from germline, CDR1 is MNHEY and CDR2 is SMNVEV (reference sequence). The CDR3 is 16 residues long. V was trimmed by 4 bases and J by 5 bases, leaving 17 bases between them. The CDR3 nucleotides read TGTGCCAGCAGTTCCAAAAGCGGGACGAGGAATGAAAAACTGTTTTTT. Amino acids: CASSSKSGTRNEKLFF.

The chain combines TRBV9 with TRBJ2-2; D not resolved. V lost 3 bases to trimming and J lost 4 bases, with 13 bases between them. CDR3 length equals 15 residues. Germline CDR1 SGDLS, CDR2 YYNGEE. The CDR3 is CASSDHPSGTGELFF. CDR3 bases: TGTGCCAGCAGCGACCATCCCTCGGGCACCGGGGAGCTGTTTTTT.

The chain carries TRBV5-1 and TRBJ1-6, with no clear D. Germline V CDR1 and CDR2: SGHRS, YFSETQ. The CDR3 has 15 amino acids. Trimming took off 0 bases at V and 7 bases at J, with 11 bases between the two ends. Written as DNA, the CDR3 is TGCGCCAGCAGCTTGGCCGCCCAGGTGAATTCACCCCTCCACTTT. It is translated as CASSLAAQVNSPLHF.

The chain links TRBV6-1 to TRBJ1-3; the D is unclear. The V gene lost 2 bases and the J gene lost 2 bases, with 10 bases spanning the gap. CDR3 size: 15 residues. Germline lookup yields CDR1 MNHNS and CDR2 SASEGT. The CDR3: CASSEIEGTGNTIYF. DNA for the CDR3: TGTGCCAGCAGTGAAATCGAGGGAACTGGAAACACCATATATTTT.

In this sample, this clone turned up once. This chain uses TRBV6-6 with TRBJ1-5; 7 bases fit TRBD1. CDR3 length: 16 residues. CDR1 MNHNY and CDR2 SVGAGI come from the germline V gene (reference sequence). The V gene end was trimmed by 2 bases and the J gene end by 9 bases; junction bases not matched to a gene: 13. The CDR3 DNA is TGTGCCAGCAGTTACGTTCACGGGACAGCCGGGGGGCCCCAGCATTTT. This translates into CASSYVHGTAGGPQHF.

The chain is built from TRBV5-5 and TRBJ1-2, with a tentative D call TRBD1 (6 bases). Germline CDR1 reads SGHKS; CDR2 reads YYEKEE (reference sequence). This CDR3 is built from 14 residues. The V end was cut by 2 bases, the J end by 7 bases, with 15 bases between. This CDR3 is CASSFGGIGGGYTF. CDR3 DNA sequence: TGTGCCAGCAGCTTTGGGGGAATAGGGGGTGGCTACACCTTC.

The V and J genes are TRBV5-1 and TRBJ2-6; 8 bases map to TRBD1. This CDR3 has 16 residues. The J segment lost 2 bases and the V segment lost 4 bases, leaving 5 bases of the junction unmatched. Looked up from germline, CDR1 is SGHRS and CDR2 is YFSETQ. The CDR3 nucleotides are TGCGCCAGCAGCCAACCACAGGGGGCTGGGGCCAACGTCCTGACTTTC. Its translation: CASSQPQGAGANVLTF.

This chain connects TRBV29-1 to TRBJ2-1, with D tentatively TRBD1 (6 bases). The CDR3 totals 12 residues. The ends were cut back, 6 bases at V and 7 bases at J, with 13 bases in the middle. Germline CDR1 SQVTM, CDR2 ANQGSEA. The chain's CDR3 is CSVAQGRNEQFF. The CDR3 coding sequence is TGCAGCGTCGCACAGGGTCGGAATGAGCAGTTCTTC.

The V gene is TRBV10-3, the J gene TRBJ2-2; the match to TRBD2 covers 7 bases. In germline, CDR1 is ENHRY, CDR2 SYGVKD. V shed 10 bases and J 3 bases; nucleotides not matched to a gene: 8. CDR3 length: 14 residues. As DNA, the CDR3 is TGTGCCACCCGGATAGCGGGTGACACCGGGGAGCTGTTTTTT. It specifies CATRIAGDTGELFF.

This clone has a handful of counts. The genes are TRBV24-1 and TRBJ2-3; 9 bases fit TRBD1. V shed 3 bases, J shed 2 bases, and the junction held 8 bases outside the gene matches. The CDR3 loop spans 17 amino acids. Germline-derived CDR1 and CDR2 are KGHDR and SFDVKD. The CDR3: CATSDPSGQGLTDTQYF. DNA of the CDR3: TGTGCCACCAGTGATCCCTCCGGACAGGGGCTCACAGATACGCAGTATTTT.

The V and J genes are TRBV6-6 and TRBJ2-2; weak D call: TRBD2 (7 bases). V lost 11 bases, J lost 4 bases, and 17 bases lay in between. Germline V gene data show CDR1 as MNHNY and CDR2 as SVGAGI (reference sequence). The CDR3 runs 14 residues. The CDR3 reads CASNEGGLTGELFF. The CDR3 coding sequence is TGTGCCTCCAACGAGGGGGGGCTCACCGGGGAGCTGTTTTTT.

The chain has TRBV21-1 and TRBJ2-7; the table assigns TRBD1, which was not confirmed against the DNA. TRBV21-1 is a recognized pseudogene. This CDR3 has 14 residues. The CDR3 loop is CASSKDRGSNEQYV. CDR3 bases: TGTGCCAGCAGCAAAGATAGGGGGTCTAACGAGCAGTACGTC.

Only a few counts were recorded for this clone. V and J are TRBV5-6 and TRBJ2-3; D is ambiguous. Germline CDR1 reads SGHDT; CDR2 reads YYEEEE. With 0 bases removed from V and 6 bases from J, the gap between germline ends came to 8 bases. The CDR3 extends over 13 amino acids. This CDR3 reads CASSLATPDTQYF. In DNA, the CDR3 is TGTGCCAGCAGCTTGGCGACTCCTGATACGCAGTATTTT.

The genes are TRBV13 and TRBJ2-7, with TRBD1 matching over 9 bases. Germline CDR1 and CDR2: PRHDT and FYEKMQ (reference sequence). The CDR3 extends over 14 amino acids. V trimming: 5 bases; J trimming: 2 bases; junction bases outside the gene matches: 4. In DNA, the CDR3 is TGTGCCAGCAGCAGGGGGACAGGGACCTACGAGCAGTACTTC. It codes for CASSRGTGTYEQYF.

This sequence joins TRBV10-3 and TRBJ1-1; D not resolved. The CDR3 sequence is 14 residues long. Per germline, CDR1 ENHRY and CDR2 SYGVKD. V lost 7 bases and J lost 3, with 15 bases in between. The CDR3 DNA sequence: TGTGCCATCACGAAGAATCCCGGGGACACTGAAGCTTTCTTT. This encodes CAITKNPGDTEAFF.

The genes are TRBV19 and TRBJ2-2, with 7 bases lining up with TRBD2. Trimming took 8 bases from V and 5 from J; bases not matched to a gene: 8. The CDR3 extends over 14 amino acids. Germline CDR1 LNHDA, CDR2 SQIVND (reference sequence). In DNA, the CDR3 is TGTGCCAGTGTCGGCGGGAGTTGGACCGGGGAGCTGTTTTTT. This codes for CASVGGSWTGELFF.

Here the CDR3 reads CASSIVGGERSSYEQYV. CDR3 in DNA: TGTGCCAGTAGTATAGTAGGAGGGGAAAGGAGCTCCTACGAGCAGTACGTC. V gene TRBV19 combines with J gene TRBJ2-7; possibly TRBD2 for D (6 bases). Trimming took 1 base from V and 0 from J, leaving 16 bases between them. The CDR3 is 17 amino acids. In germline, CDR1 is LNHDA, CDR2 SQIVND (reference sequence).

The genes are TRBV29-1 and TRBJ1-2; 7 bases align to TRBD1. This CDR3 is 15 amino acids long. V was pared by 6 bases and J by 3 bases, with 13 bases of the junction left unmatched. Germline CDR1 is SQVTM and CDR2 is ANQGSEA. CDR3: CSVPLGTEEYYGYTF. In DNA, the CDR3 is TGCAGCGTCCCCCTCGGGACAGAAGAATACTATGGCTACACCTTC.